This TCR beta chain was retrieved from a study of identical twins. MiXCR, run by TCRdb on the 5' RACE reads, gives a single entry per CDR3 protein. Here the sample spans some 690,000 distinct CDR3 sequences, less than 25% being singletons. This clonotype was detected only a few times. Its specificity is not known. Relative to the germline gene, one junction end is altered; a read error may explain this. CDR3 size: 13 residues. The germline V gene encodes CDR1 SGHTA and CDR2 FQGNSA. Findings of the study overall: Twins showed weaker excess sharing in their beta out-of-frame sequences. There is a chance that invariant MAIT and iNKT cells partially muddied zero-insertion analyses.

These same records also appear under a second study, on T cells expressing NK-cell markers. Per that study: The sequencing cohort of eight donors included seven HCMV-seropositive individuals and one seronegative individual.

The receptor was isolated from a woman aged 18-29 years in good health. The sample comprised PBMCs. V gene TRBV7-2 combines with J gene TRBJ1-1, with D perhaps TRBD1 (5 bases). The CDR3 nucleotides read TGTGCCAGCAGCTTAGGACCCTCCTTTCCGGGGCTCTTT. It translates to CASSLGPSFPGLF.